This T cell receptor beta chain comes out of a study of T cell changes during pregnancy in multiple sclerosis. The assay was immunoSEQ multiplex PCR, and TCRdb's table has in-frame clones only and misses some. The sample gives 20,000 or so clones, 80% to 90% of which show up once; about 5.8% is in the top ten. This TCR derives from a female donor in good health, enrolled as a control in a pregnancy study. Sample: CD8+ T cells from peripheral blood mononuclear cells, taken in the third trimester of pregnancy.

The CDR3 loop is CASSLFGEGNTEAFF. CDR3 in DNA: TGTGCCAGCAGCTTATTCGGGGAGGGGAACACTGAAGCTTTCTTT. The chain uses TRBV7-9 and TRBJ1-1; unclear D gene. This CDR3 is built from 15 residues. Germline V gene data show CDR1 as SEHNR and CDR2 as FQNEAQ (reference sequence). Trimming took off 2 bases at V and 1 base at J, with 11 bases between the two ends.